A single sample gave rise to the 30 T cell receptor beta chains below, sequenced in a study of T cell clones after liver transplantation. Data came from immunoSEQ multiplex PCR; TCRdb stores just in-frame clones and leaves some out. This repertoire shows tens of thousands of clones, roughly 92% found once; its top ten account for about 25%. The sample was CD8+ T cells from blood, taken approximately 26 months after liver transplant. The receptors were gathered from a human patient who received a liver transplant. The graft donor may account for some of the T cells.

This chain joins TRBV5-1 and TRBJ2-1; TRBD1 or TRBD2 may be the D gene (5 bases each). With 0 bases removed from V and 7 bases from J, the gap between germline ends came to 23 bases. Germline V gene sequence: CDR1 SGHRS, CDR2 YFSETQ. The CDR3 sequence is 18 residues long. CDR3 DNA sequence: TGCGCCAGCAGCTTGGCCTTCGTTCGGGGCACACAATATAATGAGCAGTTCTTC. As protein: CASSLAFVRGTQYNEQFF.

This clone was counted once. This rearrangement joins TRBV2 to TRBJ1-5; D is uncertain. V lost 4 bases, J lost 2 bases, and 12 bases lay in between. This CDR3 spans 15 amino acids. Per germline, CDR1 SNHLY and CDR2 FYNNEI. The CDR3 DNA is TGTGCCAGCAGTGGGAATAGGGTAGGCAATCAGCCCCAGCATTTT. It specifies CASSGNRVGNQPQHF.

As regards this clone: The junction differs from germline at one of its ends, possibly a read error. The chain carries TRBV7-7 and TRBJ2-3; D not resolved. There are 15 residues in the CDR3. The germline gives CDR1 SSHAT, CDR2 FNYEAQ (reference sequence). DNA for the CDR3: TGTGCTAGCAGCTTAGAACCACGAACCACAGATACGCAGTATTTT. Encoded protein: CASSLEPRTTDTQYF.

The chain combines TRBV15 with TRBJ2-4; TRBD1 is a possible D gene (6 bases). Germline V gives CDR1 LNHNV, CDR2 YYDKDF (reference sequence). The V end lost 4 bases, the J end lost 0 bases, and 19 bases lay between the germline ends. The CDR3 has 18 residues. The CDR3 DNA reads TGTGCCACCAGCAACACAGCCGGGACACGACTAGCCAAAAACATTCAGTACTTC. Its translation is CATSNTAGTRLAKNIQYF.

The chain joins TRBV11-3 to TRBJ2-1; D is uncertain. Trimming took off 1 base at V and 15 bases at J, with 10 bases between the two ends. This CDR3 region has 11 residues. Germline assignment: CDR1 SGHNT and CDR2 YENEEA. The CDR3 region has the DNA TGTGCCAGCAGCTTAGGTCCGTTTTGGTTCTTC. Its translation: CASSLGPFWFF.

The V and J genes are TRBV6-5 and TRBJ2-5, with a possible D match to TRBD2 (6 bases). The J call may not be correct, given that the DNA end is closer to TRBJ2-7. Germline CDR1 and CDR2: MNHEY and SVGAGI. The CDR3 runs 13 residues. CDR3 region: CASSRGLDYEQYF. CDR3 coding DNA: TGTGCCAGCAGCCGGGGACTGGACTACGAGCAGTACTTC.

This clone has just one count. This chain connects TRBV27 to TRBJ2-6; the D is unclear. The CDR3 runs 15 residues. CDR1 and CDR2 (germline): MNHEY, SMNVEV (reference sequence). Trimming shortened V by 6 bases and J by 0 bases, and 9 bases separated the two germline ends. CDR3 nucleotide sequence: TGTGCCAGCAGCCTACCGAGCTCTGGGGCCAACGTCCTGACTTTC. Its translation: CASSLPSSGANVLTF.

This chain joins TRBV7-9 and TRBJ2-5; D remains ambiguous. The CDR3 has 12 amino acids. Trimming took 3 bases from V and 5 from J, leaving 7 bases between them. Germline-derived CDR1 and CDR2 are SEHNR and FQNEAQ (reference sequence). The CDR3 protein is CASSLSWETQYF. DNA for the CDR3: TGTGCCAGCAGCTTGAGCTGGGAGACCCAGTACTTC.

This chain joins TRBV7-2 and TRBJ2-7; 9 nucleotides line up with TRBD2. From germline, CDR1 is SGHTA and CDR2 FQGNSA. The CDR3 is made up of 15 amino acids. V shed 4 bases, J shed 7 bases, and the junction held 11 bases outside the gene matches. In nucleotides, the CDR3 is TGTGCCAGCAGCTCCCGAGGCGGGAGGGCCGGAGAGCAGTACTTC. Amino acid sequence: CASSSRGGRAGEQYF.

This rearrangement joins TRBV2 to TRBJ2-3; D remains unclear. CDR1 and CDR2 from the germline V gene are SNHLY and FYNNEI. The CDR3 contains 13 residues. Trimming shortened V by 8 bases and J by 5 bases, and 14 bases separated the two germline ends. In DNA, the CDR3 is TGTGCCAGCCCTTTGGATGAAGTAGATACGCAGTATTTT. It translates to CASPLDEVDTQYF.

The chain links TRBV12-2 to TRBJ2-7; no DNA check was done on the table's D call, TRBD1. TRBV12-2 is an annotated pseudogene. CDR3 length: 16 amino acids. CDR3 loop: CASRFPRQGFSYEQYF. In nucleotides, the CDR3 is TGTGCAAGTCGCTTCCCGAGACAGGGGTTCTCCTACGAGCAGTACTTC.

The chain has TRBV7-9 and TRBJ2-3; D is perhaps TRBD1 or TRBD2 (5 bases each). Germline assignment: CDR1 SEHNR and CDR2 FQNEAQ (reference sequence). The length of the CDR3 is 13 residues. The germline V and J ends were trimmed by 1 base and 6 bases, with 8 bases remaining between them. The CDR3 loop reads CASSLGGTDTQYF. The DNA for the CDR3 is TGTGCCAGCAGCTTAGGGGGGACGGATACGCAGTATTTT.

The chain combines TRBV27 with TRBJ2-1; TRBD1 agrees at 9 bases. Per the germline V gene, CDR1 is MNHEY and CDR2 is SMNVEV (reference sequence). This CDR3 is built from 13 residues. The J segment lost 6 bases and the V segment lost 4 bases, leaving 1 base of the junction unmatched. In nucleotides, the CDR3 is TGTGCCAGCAGTTGGGGACAGGGCAATGAGCAGTTCTTC. Its translation is CASSWGQGNEQFF.

The V gene is TRBV7-9, the J gene TRBJ2-7; D gene ambiguous. The CDR3 spans 15 residues. Germline V CDR1 and CDR2: SEHNR, FQNEAQ (reference sequence). The V end was cut by 4 bases, the J end by 5 bases, with 18 bases between. CDR3 sequence reads: CASSSWEGIADEQYF. The CDR3 nucleotides are TGTGCCAGCAGCTCTTGGGAAGGGATCGCGGACGAGCAGTACTTC.

V is TRBV10-2 and J is TRBJ2-5, with D maybe TRBD2 (5 bases). Germline CDR1 reads WSHSY; CDR2 reads SAAADI. This CDR3 region has 13 residues. V gave up 8 bases and J gave up 2 bases, with 12 bases separating them. DNA of the CDR3: TGCGCCAGCCAGACCGGGGAACAAGAGACCCAGTACTTC. It yields the protein CASQTGEQETQYF.

The V and J genes are TRBV7-9 and TRBJ2-7; TRBD1 is a possible D gene (5 bases). Germline assignment: CDR1 SEHNR and CDR2 FQNEAQ (reference sequence). V gave up 4 bases and J gave up 4 bases, with 8 bases separating them. The CDR3 contains 12 residues. The CDR3 region has the DNA TGTGCCAGCAGCTACCAGGGTTACGAGCAGTACTTC. Encoded protein: CASSYQGYEQYF.

The rearrangement uses TRBV5-6 and TRBJ2-3; TRBD2 might be the D (6 bases). V was pared by 4 bases and J by 1 base, with 13 bases between. The CDR3 contains 15 residues. The germline gives CDR1 SGHDT, CDR2 YYEEEE. CDR3 sequence: CASSHQGGGTDTQYF. In DNA form, the CDR3 reads TGTGCCAGCAGCCACCAGGGCGGGGGCACAGATACGCAGTATTTT.

CDR3 protein: CASSLVWGDTEAFF. The DNA of the CDR3 is TGTGCCAGCAGCTTGGTTTGGGGCGACACTGAAGCTTTCTTT. The chain combines TRBV5-8 with TRBJ1-1; TRBD1 is a possible D gene (5 bases). This CDR3 has 14 amino acids. The V gene's germline CDR1 is SGHTS and CDR2 YDEGEE. Between the trimmed V and J ends, which lost 0 bases and 3 bases, there was a span of 9 bases.

This chain connects TRBV27 to TRBJ2-3; D is undetermined. CDR1 is MNHEY, CDR2 SMNVEV, per germline (reference sequence). V lost 5 bases to trimming and J lost 2 bases, with 8 bases between them. This CDR3 spans 13 amino acids. DNA of the CDR3: TGTGCCAGCAGTACCCAGTACACAGATACGCAGTATTTT. Amino acid sequence: CASSTQYTDTQYF.

The chain carries TRBV30 and TRBJ1-2; D is ambiguous. Between the trimmed V and J ends, which lost 4 bases and 4 bases, there was a span of 13 bases. Germline lookup yields CDR1 GTSNPN and CDR2 SVGIG (reference sequence). This CDR3 is built from 13 residues. The CDR3 protein is CAWNSGLLYGYTF. The CDR3, as DNA: TGTGCCTGGAACTCAGGCCTCCTCTATGGCTACACCTTC.

The chain carries TRBV4-3 and TRBJ1-3; 8 bases align to TRBD1. The CDR3 extends over 15 amino acids. The ends lost 3 bases at V and 1 base at J; junction bases unmatched: 2. CDR1 is LGHNA and CDR2 is YSLEER in the germline V gene. For the CDR3, the DNA is TGCGCCAGCAGCCAGGGGACAGGTTCTGGAAACACCATATATTTT. Residues: CASSQGTGSGNTIYF.

V usage is TRBV7-8 and J usage is TRBJ2-5; TRBD2 agrees at 7 bases. Germline trimming cut 3 bases from V and 4 bases from J; bases unmatched to any gene: 14. The CDR3 is 17 amino acids. Germline-derived CDR1 and CDR2 are SGHVS and FQNEAQ. The chain's CDR3 is CASSLGPAGVGGETQYF. Here the CDR3 DNA reads TGTGCCAGCAGCTTGGGGCCCGCGGGAGTGGGGGGAGAGACCCAGTACTTC. Supplemented by reference TRBV7-8 and TRBJ2-5, the full variable domain reads GAGVSQSPRYKVAKRGQDVALRCDPISGHVSLFWYQQALGQGPEFLTYFQNEAQLDKSGLPSDRFFAERPEGSVSTLKIQRTQQEDSAVYLCASSLGPAGVGGETQYFGPGTRLLVL.

The chain uses TRBV19 and TRBJ2-2; no clear D. Germline V gene data show CDR1 as LNHDA and CDR2 as SQIVND (reference sequence). The CDR3 contains 13 residues. Trimming removed 8 bases from V and 1 base from J, with 8 bases in between. The chain's CDR3 is CASWARNTGELFF. The CDR3 DNA is TGTGCCAGTTGGGCCAGGAACACCGGGGAGCTGTTTTTT. Together with reference TRBV19 and TRBJ2-2, the CDR3 gives the full variable domain: DGGITQSPKYLFRKEGQNVTLSCEQNLNHDAMYWYRQDPGQGLRLIYYSQIVNDFQKGDIAEGYSVSREKKESFPLTVTSAQKNPTAFYLCASWARNTGELFFGEGSRLTVL.

Details on this clone: The junction does not match germline at one end; this may be a read error. The rearrangement uses TRBV7-7 and TRBJ2-1; TRBD1 matches at 11 bases. The germline V gene has CDR1 SSHAT and CDR2 FNYEAQ (reference sequence). The CDR3 has 15 residues. DNA for the CDR3: TGTGCTAGCAGCTTAGGGACAGGGGGTGGCGATGAGCAGTTCTTC. This sequence encodes CASSLGTGGGDEQFF.

This chain links TRBV7-9 with TRBJ1-5; D is perhaps TRBD1 (6 bases). V lost 5 bases and J 4 bases, leaving 9 bases between the germline ends. The CDR3 runs to 13 residues. CDR1 SEHNR and CDR2 FQNEAQ come from the germline V gene (reference sequence). The CDR3 loop is CASSQDSNQPQHF. For the CDR3, the DNA is TGTGCCAGCAGCCAGGACAGTAATCAGCCCCAGCATTTT.

The chain employs TRBV28 and TRBJ2-3; 7 bases align to TRBD1. J gave up 4 bases and V 9 bases, and 13 bases lay outside the gene matches. Germline-derived CDR1 and CDR2 are MDHEN and SYDVKM. The CDR3 contains 15 residues. The CDR3 reads CASMAVRQGSDTQYF. The CDR3 DNA is TGTGCCAGTATGGCCGTGAGACAGGGTTCAGATACGCAGTATTTT.

The chain joins TRBV4-1 to TRBJ2-1; D could derive from TRBD1 or TRBD2 (5 bases each). This CDR3 is built from 14 residues. Trimming pared 3 bases from V and 10 bases from J, leaving 16 bases between. Germline CDR1 reads MGHRA; CDR2 reads YSYEKL. The CDR3 loop is CASSHDRRGGEQFF. CDR3 nucleotides: TGCGCCAGCAGCCACGATAGACGGGGCGGGGAGCAGTTCTTC.

The chain joins TRBV5-1 to TRBJ2-5, with 7 bases that match TRBD2. The CDR3 contains 16 residues. Germline V CDR1 and CDR2: SGHRS, YFSETQ. J gave up 2 bases and V 0 bases, and 7 bases lay outside the gene matches. Written as DNA, the CDR3 is TGCGCCAGCAGCTTGGCCGCAGCGGGAAGACAAGAGACCCAGTACTTC. As protein: CASSLAAAGRQETQYF. Filled out from reference TRBV5-1 and TRBJ2-5, the complete variable domain reads KAGVTQTPRYLIKTRGQQVTLSCSPISGHRSVSWYQQTPGQGLQFLFEYFSETQRNKGNFPGRFSGRQFSNSRSEMNVSTLELGDSALYLCASSLAAAGRQETQYFGPGTRLLVL.

The chain uses TRBV5-4 and TRBJ1-1, with D unclear. The CDR3 is made up of 15 amino acids. The V and J ends lost 5 bases and 1 base respectively, with 15 bases between them. The V gene's germline CDR1 is SGHNT and CDR2 YYREEE (reference sequence). The CDR3 DNA reads TGTGCCAGCAGTCACCAAACAAAACAGAACACTGAAGCTTTCTTT. Translating gives CASSHQTKQNTEAFF. Looking up the rest from reference TRBV5-4 and TRBJ1-1 gives the full variable domain: ETGVTQSPTHLIKTRGQQVTLRCSSQSGHNTVSWYQQALGQGPQFIFQYYREEENGRGNFPPRFSGLQFPNYSSELNVNALELDDSALYLCASSHQTKQNTEAFFGQGTRLTVV.

The chain joins TRBV28 to TRBJ2-7; TRBD2 aligns across 8 bases. Unmatched junction bases numbered 6, after V lost 2 bases and J lost 3 bases. CDR1 MDHEN and CDR2 SYDVKM come from the germline V gene. The CDR3 has 15 amino acids. The CDR3 sequence: CASSLGSGGSYEQYF. The CDR3 DNA is TGTGCCAGCAGTTTAGGCTCGGGAGGGAGCTACGAGCAGTACTTC.